These 6 T cell receptor beta chains originate from one sample sequenced in a study of Graves' ophthalmopathy and Graves' hyperthyroidism. RNA transcripts were the template, and TCR beta CDR3 regions were amplified from them. The workflow started with a first-round RT-PCR run with HTBI primers and then moved on to a second-round multiplex PCR. Each CDR3 protein is one row after TCRdb ran MiXCR on the multiplex PCR reads. The table has some 410,000 distinct CDR3 sequences, more than 20% seen once. The source material was peripheral blood. These receptor sequences come from a woman aged 18-29 years with stable Graves' hyperthyroidism.

The chain links TRBV4-1 to TRBJ2-7; D possibly corresponds to TRBD2 (5 bases). CDR1 and CDR2 (germline): MGHRA, YSYEKL. CDR3 length: 16 amino acids. Trimming stripped 2 bases from V and 0 bases from J, with 14 bases between. DNA for the CDR3: TGCGCCAGCAGCCAAATTGCCGTAGGGAGCTCCTACGAGCAGTACTTC. Translating it yields CASSQIAVGSSYEQYF.

On this clonotype itself: The missing conserved phenylalanine or tryptophan at the end of this CDR3 makes a read error likely. The chain is built from TRBV28 and TRBJ2-7; maybe TRBD1 (5 bases). V lost 4 bases and J 4 bases, leaving 8 bases between the germline ends. CDR1 and CDR2 (germline): MDHEN, SYDVKM. The CDR3 length is 12 residues. The DNA of the CDR3 is TGTGCCAGCAGTTCCAGGGTTTACGAGCAGTACTCC. This translates into CASSSRVYEQYS.

Many counts were recorded for this clonotype. This rearrangement joins TRBV2 to TRBJ1-5; D may be TRBD1 (6 bases). This CDR3 contains 14 residues. The V gene lost 6 bases and the J gene lost 6 bases, with 15 bases spanning the gap. The germline gives CDR1 SNHLY, CDR2 FYNNEI. As DNA, the CDR3 is TGTGCCAGCAGCGCCGGGACAAGCGGTCAGCCCCAGCATTTT. This translates into CASSAGTSGQPQHF.

This rearrangement joins TRBV25-1 to TRBJ2-5, with 8 bases fitting TRBD2. With V trimmed by 1 base and J by 6 bases, 4 bases remained unmatched. The CDR3 has 14 amino acids. CDR1 is MGHDK, CDR2 SYGVNS, per germline. CDR3 sequence (DNA): TGTGCCAGCAGTGAATCGGGGGGGGGAAAGACCCAGTACTTC. Amino acid sequence: CASSESGGGKTQYF.

This clonotype was counted at least ten times. The chain carries TRBV12-3 or TRBV12-4 and TRBJ2-5, with 8 positions matching TRBD1. This CDR3 is 13 amino acids long. With 5 bases clipped from V and 5 bases from J, the junction kept 4 bases outside the gene matches. CDR3: CASSPGQVETQYF. CDR3 in DNA: TGTGCCAGCAGTCCGGGACAGGTTGAGACCCAGTACTTC.

This clonotype was picked up many times. The CDR3 region has the DNA TGTGCCAGCAGTGATGACAGCTTCTATGGCTACACCTTC. Encoded protein: CASSDDSFYGYTF. The rearrangement uses TRBV6-2 or TRBV6-3 and TRBJ1-2, with D possibly being TRBD1 (5 bases). The CDR3 consists of 13 residues. With 5 bases removed from V and 4 bases from J, the gap between germline ends came to 11 bases. CDR1 is MNHEY and CDR2 is SVGEGT in the germline V gene.